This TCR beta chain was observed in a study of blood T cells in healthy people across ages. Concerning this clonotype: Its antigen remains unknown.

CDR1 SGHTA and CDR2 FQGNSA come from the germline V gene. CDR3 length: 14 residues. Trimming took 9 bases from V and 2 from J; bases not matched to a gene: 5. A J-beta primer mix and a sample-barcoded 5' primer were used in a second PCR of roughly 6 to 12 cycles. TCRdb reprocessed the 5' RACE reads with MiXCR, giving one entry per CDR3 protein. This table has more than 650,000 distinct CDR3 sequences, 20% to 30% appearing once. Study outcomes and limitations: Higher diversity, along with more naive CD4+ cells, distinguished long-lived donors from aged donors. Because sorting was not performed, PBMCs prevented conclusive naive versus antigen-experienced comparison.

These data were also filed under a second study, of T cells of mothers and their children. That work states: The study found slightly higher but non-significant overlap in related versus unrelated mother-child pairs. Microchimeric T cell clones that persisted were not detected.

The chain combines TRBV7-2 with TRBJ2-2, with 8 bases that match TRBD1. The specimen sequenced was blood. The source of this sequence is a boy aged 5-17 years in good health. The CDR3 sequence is CASQGALNTGELFF. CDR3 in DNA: TGTGCCAGTCAGGGGGCGCTCAACACCGGGGAGCTGTTTTTT.